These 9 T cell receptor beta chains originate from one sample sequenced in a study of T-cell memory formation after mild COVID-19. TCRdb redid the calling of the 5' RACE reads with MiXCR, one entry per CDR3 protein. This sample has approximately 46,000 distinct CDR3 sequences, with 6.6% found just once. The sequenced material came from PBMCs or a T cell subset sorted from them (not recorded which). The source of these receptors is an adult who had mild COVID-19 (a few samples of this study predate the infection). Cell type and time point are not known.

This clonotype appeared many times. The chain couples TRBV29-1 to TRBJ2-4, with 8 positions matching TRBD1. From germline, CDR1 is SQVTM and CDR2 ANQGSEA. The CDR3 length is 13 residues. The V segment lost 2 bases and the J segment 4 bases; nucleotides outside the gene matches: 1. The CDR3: CSVEQGAKNIQYF. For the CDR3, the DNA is TGCAGCGTTGAACAGGGGGCGAAAAACATTCAGTACTTC. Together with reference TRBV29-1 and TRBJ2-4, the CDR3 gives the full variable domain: SAVISQKPSRDICQRGTSLTIQCQVDSQVTMMFWYRQQPGQSLTLIATANQGSEATYESGFVIDKFPISRPNLTFSTLTVSNMSPEDSSIYLCSVEQGAKNIQYFGAGTRLSVL.

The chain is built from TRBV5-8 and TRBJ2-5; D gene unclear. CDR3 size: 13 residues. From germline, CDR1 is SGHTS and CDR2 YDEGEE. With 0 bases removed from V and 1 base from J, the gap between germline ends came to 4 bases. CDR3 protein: CASSLGLQETQYF. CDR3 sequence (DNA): TGTGCCAGCAGCTTGGGACTCCAAGAGACCCAGTACTTC.

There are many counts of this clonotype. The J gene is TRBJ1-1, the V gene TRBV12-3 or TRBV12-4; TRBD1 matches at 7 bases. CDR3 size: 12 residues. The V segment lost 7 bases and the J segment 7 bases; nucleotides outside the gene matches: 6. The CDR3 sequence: CASITGANEAFF. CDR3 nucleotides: TGTGCCAGCATAACAGGGGCGAATGAAGCTTTCTTT.

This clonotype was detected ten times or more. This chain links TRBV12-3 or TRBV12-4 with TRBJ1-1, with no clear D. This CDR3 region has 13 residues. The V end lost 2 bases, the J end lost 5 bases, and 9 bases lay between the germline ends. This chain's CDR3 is CASSLRPGTEAFF. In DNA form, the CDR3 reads TGTGCCAGCAGTTTACGTCCGGGGACTGAAGCTTTCTTT.

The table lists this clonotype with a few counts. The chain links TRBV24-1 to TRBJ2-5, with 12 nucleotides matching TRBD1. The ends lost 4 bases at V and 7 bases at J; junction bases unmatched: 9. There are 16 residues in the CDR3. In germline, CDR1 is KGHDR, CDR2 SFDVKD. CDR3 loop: CATSDSRDRGRGTQYF. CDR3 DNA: TGTGCCACCAGTGACTCCCGGGACAGGGGGCGGGGGACCCAGTACTTC.

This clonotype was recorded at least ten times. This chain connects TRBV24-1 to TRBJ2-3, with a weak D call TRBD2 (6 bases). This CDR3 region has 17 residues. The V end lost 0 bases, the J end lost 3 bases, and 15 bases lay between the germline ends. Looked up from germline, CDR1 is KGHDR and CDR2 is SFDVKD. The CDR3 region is CATSDLDGGRRTDTQYF. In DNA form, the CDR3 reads TGTGCCACCAGTGATTTGGATGGGGGGAGAAGGACAGATACGCAGTATTTT.

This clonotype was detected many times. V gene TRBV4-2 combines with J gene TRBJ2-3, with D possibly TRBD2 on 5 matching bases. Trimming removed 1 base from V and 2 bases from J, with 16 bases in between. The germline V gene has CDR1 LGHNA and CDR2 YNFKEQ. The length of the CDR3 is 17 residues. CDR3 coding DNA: TGTGCCAGCAGCCAAGGGGTGAGCGGTGCATACACAGATACGCAGTATTTT. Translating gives CASSQGVSGAYTDTQYF.

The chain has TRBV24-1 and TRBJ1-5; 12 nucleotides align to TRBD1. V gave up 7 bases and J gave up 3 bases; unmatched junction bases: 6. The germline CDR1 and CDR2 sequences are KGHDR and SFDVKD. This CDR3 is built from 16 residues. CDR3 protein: CATSGDRGLDNQPQHF. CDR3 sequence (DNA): TGTGCCACCAGCGGGGACAGGGGGCTAGACAATCAGCCCCAGCATTTT.

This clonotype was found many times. The CDR3 DNA sequence: TGTGCCAGCAGGCCTTCAGGGAACTATGGCTACACCTTC. This sequence encodes CASRPSGNYGYTF. The chain couples TRBV12-3 or TRBV12-4 to TRBJ1-2; D might be TRBD1 (5 bases). The CDR3 runs to 13 residues. Trimming pared 6 bases from V and 2 bases from J, leaving 10 bases between.